The clone carrying this T cell receptor (beta chain) was detected many times. Trimming pared 4 bases from V and 3 bases from J, leaving 13 bases between. The CDR3 sequence is 14 residues long. Germline V lookup: CDR1 MNHEY, CDR2 SVGEGT. TCRdb keeps only in-frame clones here, not all; method: immunoSEQ multiplex PCR. This sample carries about 150,000 clones, more than 75% of them seen once, and the ten largest clones take approximately 5%. The entry originates in a study of blood T cell repertoires in COVID-19. Sequencing was done on a sample of peripheral blood. The rearrangement links TRBV6-2 or TRBV6-3 to TRBJ2-7; possibly TRBD2 for D (6 bases). The sequence was collected from a woman in her forties or fifties with acute or convalescent COVID-19. The CDR3 protein is CASSLRRGSYEQYF. CDR3 bases: TGTGCCAGCAGTTTAAGGAGGGGAAGCTACGAGCAGTACTTC.